This TCR beta chain was retrieved from a study of shared T cell receptors in the human thymus. Sequencing was performed with immunoSEQ multiplex PCR; in TCRdb, only in-frame clones are kept and a portion is missing. The sample yields around 340,000 clones, roughly 94% seen once. The CDR3 extends over 17 amino acids. In germline, CDR1 is MRHNA, CDR2 SNTAGT. V shed 4 bases and J 0 bases; nucleotides not matched to a gene: 8. This chain uses TRBV6-4 with TRBJ2-1, with 8 bases aligning to TRBD2. This TCR was sampled from a human donor. Sequenced material: thymocytes. CDR3 amino acids: CASSVTRGGSSYNEQFF. In DNA form, the CDR3 reads TGTGCCAGCAGTGTCACCCGGGGGGGTAGCTCCTACAATGAGCAGTTCTTC.